The clone carrying this TCR beta chain appeared many times. One entry per CDR3 protein, called by TCRdb with MiXCR from the 5' RACE reads. The data hold tens of thousands of distinct CDR3 sequences, with approximately 10% observed a single time. This entry comes from a study of neurological immune-mediated disorders. V trimming: 5 bases; J trimming: 5 bases; junction bases outside the gene matches: 9. The germline V gene has CDR1 SGHTA and CDR2 FQGNSA. The CDR3 extends over 16 amino acids. The V gene is TRBV7-2, the J gene TRBJ1-6; 7 positions match TRBD1. What was sequenced was CD4+ T cells from blood. The TCR was taken from a woman in her 30s with HTLV-1-associated myelopathy (HAM/TSP). CDR3 sequence (DNA): TGTGCCAGCAGCCGAAACCCGGGACAGCATAATTCACCCCTCCACTTT. Translation gives CASSRNPGQHNSPLHF.